Listed here are 8 T cell receptor beta chains from one sample, sequenced in a study of T cells expressing NK-cell markers. TCRdb reprocessed the 5' RACE reads and stores each CDR3 protein as one record, lacking DNA. This sample's table has some 450,000 distinct CDR3 sequences. Sequences were obtained from blood T cells: a sorted CD56 or NKG2C T cell subset, CD4+ or CD8+ T cells, or bulk PBMC T cells (not recorded which). The source of these receptors is a woman between 18 and 69 years old in good health.

The CDR3 is CASSLSLSQETQYF. This chain connects TRBV7-2 to TRBJ2-5; TCRdb's assignment of TRBD1 cannot be checked, as there is no DNA. CDR1 and CDR2 (germline): SGHTA, FQGNSA. This CDR3 is built from 14 residues.

CDR3 sequence reads: CASSLGVEGYTF. The rearrangement uses TRBV7-2 and TRBJ1-2. Germline loops: CDR1 SGHTA, CDR2 FQGNSA. The CDR3 loop spans 12 amino acids.

The J gene is TRBJ2-3, the V gene TRBV9; as DNA is missing, the TRBD1 call by TCRdb cannot be tested. The V gene's germline CDR1 is SGDLS and CDR2 YYNGEE. The CDR3 totals 12 residues. The CDR3 reads CASTTGTDTQYF.

The V gene is TRBV6-5, the J gene TRBJ2-3; with no DNA, the TCRdb D assignment of TRBD2 cannot be verified. This CDR3 is 17 amino acids long. Germline V CDR1 and CDR2: MNHEY, SVGAGI. The CDR3 sequence: CASSYSVAGASTDTQYF.

This chain joins TRBV4-1 and TRBJ2-1; the TCRdb D gene call, TRBD1, has no DNA to confirm it. The CDR3 has 15 residues. Germline V gene data show CDR1 as MGHRA and CDR2 as YSYEKL. This CDR3 reads CASSGEGVGYNEQFF.

J is TRBJ2-5 and V is TRBV7-2; TCRdb lists TRBD1, though no DNA is available to test this call. Germline V lookup: CDR1 SGHTA, CDR2 FQGNSA. This CDR3 comprises 12 residues. CDR3 residues: CASRRGAETQYF.

The gene calls are TRBV4-3 and TRBJ2-4; without DNA, the TCRdb call of TRBD2 cannot be checked. CDR1 and CDR2 (germline): LGHNA, YSLEER. This CDR3 spans 18 amino acids. CDR3 residues: CASSQDGLAGSERNIQYF.

The chain joins TRBV30 to TRBJ1-1; the TCRdb call, TRBD1, lacks DNA for checking. Germline assignment: CDR1 GTSNPN and CDR2 SVGIG (reference sequence). The CDR3 spans 12 residues. CDR3 amino acids: CAWDRGGTEAFF.